Following are 27 T cell receptor beta chains from one sample sequenced in a study of cytomegalovirus exposure and HLA in healthy donors. Libraries were prepared by immunoSEQ multiplex PCR; TCRdb keeps only in-frame clonotypes and omits some of them. The table records a few hundred thousand clones, 80% to 90% of them present only once. The specimen sequenced was PBMCs. The origin of the receptors is a woman aged 18-29 years in good health and CMV-seronegative.

This rearrangement joins TRBV11-2 to TRBJ1-5; D possibly corresponds to TRBD1 (5 bases). Germline V CDR1 and CDR2: SGHAT, FQNNGV. V was trimmed by 5 bases and J by 11 bases, leaving 16 bases between them. CDR3 size: 13 residues. This CDR3 is CASSPQMGGAQHF. CDR3 DNA: TGTGCCAGCAGCCCTCAGATGGGGGGGGCCCAGCATTTT.

The chain employs TRBV7-2 and TRBJ2-4; unclear D gene. This CDR3 spans 14 amino acids. Looked up from germline, CDR1 is SGHTA and CDR2 is FQGNSA. V was trimmed by 3 bases and J by 10 bases, leaving 16 bases between them. The chain's CDR3 is CASSLAVPLAIQYF. Written as DNA, the CDR3 is TGTGCCAGCAGCTTGGCGGTGCCTCTTGCAATTCAGTACTTC.

The gene calls are TRBV5-4 and TRBJ1-3; TRBD1 matches 7 bases. From germline, CDR1 is SGHNT and CDR2 YYREEE (reference sequence). The CDR3 consists of 14 residues. V lost 2 bases to trimming and J lost 5 bases; unmatched junction nucleotides: 4. The CDR3 DNA follows: TGTGCCAGCAGCTTAGGACAGGTAAGAAACACCATATATTTT. Translation: CASSLGQVRNTIYF.

This clone was seen only a few times. The chain recombines TRBV7-8 with TRBJ2-7; D might be TRBD1 (5 bases). With 0 bases removed from V and 6 bases from J, the gap between germline ends came to 9 bases. CDR1 SGHVS and CDR2 FQNEAQ come from the germline V gene. The CDR3 extends over 13 amino acids. The CDR3 protein is CASSLAGRTEQYF. DNA for the CDR3: TGTGCCAGCAGCTTAGCGGGGCGGACCGAGCAGTACTTC.

The J gene is TRBJ2-1, the V gene TRBV5-4, with D tentatively TRBD2 (6 bases). Germline lookup yields CDR1 SGHNT and CDR2 YYREEE (reference sequence). This CDR3 comprises 15 residues. Trimming took 1 base from V and 7 from J, leaving 15 bases between them. The CDR3 bases are TGTGCCAGCAGCTTGCCTAGCGCGATGGGGAATGAGCAGTTCTTC. Translating it yields CASSLPSAMGNEQFF.

This chain uses TRBV28 with TRBJ1-2; D is possibly TRBD1 (6 bases). This CDR3 comprises 12 residues. V lost 7 bases and J 4 bases, leaving 10 bases between the germline ends. Germline-derived CDR1 and CDR2 are MDHEN and SYDVKM. The CDR3 here is CASKGGAYGYTF. In DNA form, the CDR3 reads TGTGCCAGCAAAGGGGGTGCCTATGGCTACACCTTC.

The CDR3 region is CARSLGGRRGNQPQHF. The CDR3 DNA reads TGTGCCAGAAGCTTGGGCGGGAGGCGCGGCAATCAGCCCCAGCATTTT. This chain uses TRBV5-3 with TRBJ1-5; D call uncertain. TRBV5-3 is marked as an open reading frame, function uncertain. The ends were cut back, 0 bases at V and 2 bases at J, with 12 bases in the middle. The CDR3 is 16 amino acids.

Concerning this clone: The same CDR3 arises from other DNA sequences in this sample as well. The chain joins TRBV19 to TRBJ1-1; a weak D match, TRBD1 (5 bases). Per the germline V gene, CDR1 is LNHDA and CDR2 is SQIVND (reference sequence). This CDR3 is 13 amino acids long. Between the trimmed V and J ends, which lost 3 bases and 4 bases, there was a span of 9 bases. CDR3: CASSIQGSTEAFF. For the CDR3, the DNA is TGTGCCAGTAGTATTCAGGGTTCCACTGAAGCTTTCTTT.

The gene calls are TRBV9 and TRBJ1-1; 8 bases are shared with TRBD1. With 4 bases clipped from V and 0 bases from J, the junction kept 5 bases outside the gene matches. Per the germline V gene, CDR1 is SGDLS and CDR2 is YYNGEE. The CDR3 covers 15 residues. CDR3 bases: TGTGCCAGCAGCTTTCGGACAGGGATGAACACTGAAGCTTTCTTT. It yields the protein CASSFRTGMNTEAFF.

The chain couples TRBV12-2 to TRBJ1-1; TRBD1, the D gene given by the table, was not confirmed from the DNA. TRBV12-2 is a pseudogene. This CDR3 comprises 14 residues. The CDR3 sequence: CASRPGQRNTEAFF. The CDR3 DNA reads as TGTGCAAGTCGACCGGGACAGCGGAACACTGAAGCTTTCTTT.

The V and J genes are TRBV6-6 and TRBJ1-2; TRBD1 agrees at 7 bases. Germline values: CDR1 MNHNY, CDR2 SVGAGI (reference sequence). CDR3 length: 14 amino acids. Trimming took 7 bases from V and 2 from J; bases not matched to a gene: 7. CDR3 coding DNA: TGTGCCAGCACCAAACGACAGGGAAACTATGGCTACACCTTC. Its protein product is CASTKRQGNYGYTF.

Here the CDR3 DNA reads TGTGCCAGCAGCTTGGCAGGGCCAGATACGCAGTATTTT. Amino acids: CASSLAGPDTQYF. The chain links TRBV5-5 to TRBJ2-3, with D perhaps TRBD1 (5 bases). With 0 bases removed from V and 4 bases from J, the gap between germline ends came to 6 bases. The V gene's germline CDR1 is SGHKS and CDR2 YYEKEE (reference sequence). This CDR3 is built from 13 residues. The whole variable domain, filled in from reference TRBV5-5 and TRBJ2-3, reads DAGVTQSPTHLIKTRGQQVTLRCSPISGHKSVSWYQQVLGQGPQFIFQYYEKEERGRGNFPDRFSARQFPNYSSELNVNALLLGDSALYLCASSLAGPDTQYFGPGTRLTVL.

The chain has TRBV4-1 and TRBJ2-3; D perhaps matches TRBD2 (6 bases). CDR3 length: 15 amino acids. The germline V and J ends were trimmed by 4 bases and 0 bases, with 11 bases remaining between them. Germline CDR1 and CDR2: MGHRA and YSYEKL. The chain's CDR3 is CASSPGLLSTDTQYF. The DNA for the CDR3 is TGCGCCAGCAGCCCTGGACTACTTAGCACAGATACGCAGTATTTT.

This chain links TRBV9 with TRBJ2-3; TRBD1 is a possible D gene (6 bases). V was cut by 4 bases and J by 6 bases, with 21 bases left in between. This CDR3 is 16 amino acids long. The germline gives CDR1 SGDLS, CDR2 YYNGEE. CDR3 amino acids: CASSLIPGHQGDTQYF. In nucleotides, the CDR3 is TGTGCCAGCAGCTTGATACCGGGACACCAAGGGGATACGCAGTATTTT.

This chain links TRBV7-9 with TRBJ1-2, with unresolved D. CDR3 length equals 11 residues. CDR1 SEHNR and CDR2 FQNEAQ come from the germline V gene (reference sequence). Trimming cost V 4 bases and J 7 bases, with 7 bases left between them. The CDR3 bases are TGTGCCAGCAGCTCCCAGCGTGGCTACACCTTC. This gives the protein CASSSQRGYTF. Based on the CDR3 plus reference TRBV7-9 and TRBJ1-2, the full variable domain is DTGVSQNPRHKITKRGQNVTFRCDPISEHNRLYWYRQTLGQGPEFLTYFQNEAQLEKSRLLSDRFSAERPKGSFSTLEIQRTEQGDSAMYLCASSSQRGYTFGSGTRLTVV.

This clone was counted between two and nine times. The rearrangement uses TRBV5-6 and TRBJ2-1; D uncertain. Germline V gives CDR1 SGHDT, CDR2 YYEEEE. Trimming took 3 bases from V and 3 from J, leaving 7 bases between them. CDR3 length equals 13 residues. The CDR3 loop is CASSSALYNEQFF. Written as DNA, the CDR3 is TGTGCCAGCAGCTCCGCGCTCTACAATGAGCAGTTCTTC.

This chain links TRBV7-9 with TRBJ2-7; 13 bases are shared with TRBD2. The CDR3 sequence is 12 residues long. CDR1 and CDR2 from the germline V gene are SEHNR and FQNEAQ (reference sequence). V lost 11 bases and J lost 6; bases outside the gene matches: 4. CDR3 DNA sequence: TGTGCCGGCGGGACTAGCGGGGCCGAGCAGTACTTC. The encoded protein is CAGGTSGAEQYF.

A few counts support this clone. This chain uses TRBV6-6 with TRBJ2-7; TRBD2 matches at 10 bases. CDR1 is MNHNY, CDR2 SVGAGI, per germline (reference sequence). J lost 2 bases, V lost 5 bases, and 6 bases had no gene match. CDR3 size: 15 residues. This CDR3 is CASSATSGMAYEQYF. Here the CDR3 DNA reads TGTGCCAGCAGTGCAACTAGCGGGATGGCCTACGAGCAGTACTTC.

The J gene is TRBJ2-6, the V gene TRBV15, with TRBD1 matching 7 bases. Germline loops: CDR1 LNHNV, CDR2 YYDKDF (reference sequence). V trimming: 7 bases; J trimming: 2 bases; junction bases outside the gene matches: 11. The CDR3 consists of 17 residues. CDR3 region: CATTRKTGLTGANVLTF. The CDR3 nucleotides read TGTGCCACCACCAGGAAGACAGGGTTAACTGGGGCCAACGTCCTGACTTTC.

The J gene is TRBJ1-3, the V gene TRBV10-3, with unresolved D. This CDR3 is 12 amino acids long. CDR1 is ENHRY, CDR2 SYGVKD, per germline. Deletions cut 5 bases from V and 8 bases from J, with 10 bases between. The CDR3 DNA sequence: TGTGCCATCAGTTGGGAGGGTCACACCATATATTTT. As protein: CAISWEGHTIYF.

The J gene is TRBJ1-5, the V gene TRBV7-8, with D uncertain. The CDR3 length is 13 residues. From germline, CDR1 is SGHVS and CDR2 FQNEAQ. Trimming stripped 1 base from V and 2 bases from J, with 3 bases between. CDR3: CASSLGRNQPQHF. For the CDR3, the DNA is TGTGCCAGCAGCTTAGGGCGCAATCAGCCCCAGCATTTT.

V and J are TRBV10-2 and TRBJ2-1, with D perhaps TRBD2 (5 bases). CDR3 length: 15 amino acids. The germline V gene encodes CDR1 WSHSY and CDR2 SAAADI. Trimming pared 2 bases from V and 8 bases from J, leaving 16 bases between. The CDR3 protein is CASSEPSVAWYEQFF. The CDR3 region has the DNA TGCGCCAGCAGTGAGCCGTCGGTAGCGTGGTATGAGCAGTTCTTC.

The chain is built from TRBV4-1 and TRBJ2-3; 7 nucleotides match TRBD2. In germline, CDR1 is MGHRA, CDR2 YSYEKL. V dropped 6 bases and J dropped 4; count of bases not matched to a gene: 19. There are 18 residues in the CDR3. The CDR3 loop reads CASRRHRDYRRPSDTQYF. CDR3 coding DNA: TGCGCCAGCAGGAGACACCGGGACTACCGCAGGCCTTCAGATACGCAGTATTTT.

The chain has TRBV27 and TRBJ1-3; tentative D call: TRBD1 (5 bases). V gave up 8 bases and J gave up 0 bases, with 8 bases separating them. Germline V gene sequence: CDR1 MNHEY, CDR2 SMNVEV (reference sequence). This CDR3 is 13 amino acids long. The CDR3 region is CASGAVSGNTIYF. Written as DNA, the CDR3 is TGTGCCAGCGGGGCAGTCTCTGGAAACACCATATATTTT.

This chain uses TRBV10-2 with TRBJ1-4; D possibly corresponds to TRBD1 (5 bases). CDR3 length: 15 amino acids. Germline V gene data show CDR1 as WSHSY and CDR2 as SAAADI. V was pared by 0 bases and J by 8 bases, with 13 bases between. The CDR3 sequence: CASSESRVVGEKLFF. DNA of the CDR3: TGCGCCAGCAGTGAGTCCAGGGTAGTGGGAGAAAAACTGTTTTTT.

This clone showed up just a few times. The chain is built from TRBV10-1 and TRBJ2-7; a weak D match, TRBD1 (6 bases). The CDR3 runs to 13 residues. V lost 4 bases to trimming and J lost 3 bases, with 10 bases between them. The germline gives CDR1 WNHNN, CDR2 SYGVQD (reference sequence). The CDR3 DNA reads TGCGCCAGCAGTGGAGGACAGCTCTACGAGCAGTACTTC. Amino acid sequence: CASSGGQLYEQYF.

The V call is TRBV27, the J call TRBJ1-3; perhaps TRBD1 as D (5 bases). The CDR3 has 14 residues. The germline V gene encodes CDR1 MNHEY and CDR2 SMNVEV (reference sequence). Between the trimmed V and J ends, which lost 10 bases and 2 bases, there was a span of 15 bases. Here the CDR3 DNA reads TGTGCCACGTCCCCGGGGGTGGCTGGAAACACCATATATTTT. Amino acids: CATSPGVAGNTIYF.